This entry describes one T cell receptor beta chain. Germline assignment: CDR1 MNHEY and CDR2 SVGEGT. This CDR3 is 15 amino acids long. Trimming left V 2 bases short and J 6 bases short, with 17 bases between. The source of the sample is a study of blood T cell repertoires in COVID-19. Background on the study: The United States, Italy and Spain were the sources of the acute and convalescent COVID-19 samples. The cDNA or gDNA used as material had been derived from T cells, B-cell-depleted T cells, or PBMCs.

In the original analysis: Estimates of nucleated cell counts were drawn from the amplification of reference gene primers. The table came from immunoSEQ multiplex PCR; TCRdb's copy has only in-frame clones and leaves some out. V, J and clone size are those of that table, while D and trimming were read from the DNA. This table holds 150,000 or so clones, about 87% found once. Patients in Seattle were enrolled during active infection, then followed longitudinally. The sequenced material came from peripheral blood. This clonotype was sampled from a man in his 60s with COVID-19, enrolled during active disease. The V and J genes are TRBV6-2 or TRBV6-3 and TRBJ2-7; the D gene is possibly TRBD2 (5 bases). CDR3 loop: CASSYPGLAGLEQYF. The CDR3 nucleotides read TGTGCCAGCAGTTACCCTGGGCTAGCTGGTCTCGAGCAGTACTTC.